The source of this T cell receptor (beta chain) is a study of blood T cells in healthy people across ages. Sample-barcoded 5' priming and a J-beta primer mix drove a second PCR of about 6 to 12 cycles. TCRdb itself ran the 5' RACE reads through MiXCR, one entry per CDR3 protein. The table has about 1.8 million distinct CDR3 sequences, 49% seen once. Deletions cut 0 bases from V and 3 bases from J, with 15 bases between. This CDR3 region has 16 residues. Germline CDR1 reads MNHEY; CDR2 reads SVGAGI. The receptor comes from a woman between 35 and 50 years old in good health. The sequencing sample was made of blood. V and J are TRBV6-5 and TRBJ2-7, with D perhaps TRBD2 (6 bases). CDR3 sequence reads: CASSYSRGQIIYEQYF. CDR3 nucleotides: TGTGCCAGCAGTTACTCGCGGGGCCAGATTATCTACGAGCAGTACTTC.